This passage covers 5 T cell receptor beta chains from one sample sequenced in a study of blood T cell repertoires in COVID-19. TCRdb's table, derived via immunoSEQ multiplex PCR, lists solely in-frame clones and lacks some. This table holds over 150,000 clones, approximately 79% found once. The sequenced sample was PBMCs or T cells enriched from blood (not recorded which). The receptors come from a woman between 65 and 79 years old in a cohort exposed to, infected with or recovered from COVID-19 (not recorded which).

The chain couples TRBV9 to TRBJ1-6; the D is unclear. Germline loops: CDR1 SGDLS, CDR2 YYNGEE. This CDR3 is built from 15 residues. Trimming cost V 0 bases and J 0 bases, with 4 bases left between them. This CDR3 reads CASSVASSYNSPLHF. The CDR3, as DNA: TGTGCCAGCAGCGTAGCTAGCTCCTATAATTCACCCCTCCACTTT.

The V gene is TRBV5-4, the J gene TRBJ2-2; 12 bases map to TRBD2. This CDR3 has 17 amino acids. Germline V gene data show CDR1 as SGHNT and CDR2 as YYREEE (reference sequence). Losses at the gene ends were 0 bases for V and 2 bases for J; bases not matched to a gene: 2. This CDR3 is CASSLALAGGNTGELFF. The CDR3 DNA is TGTGCCAGCAGCTTGGCACTAGCGGGGGGAAACACCGGGGAGCTGTTTTTT.

The chain uses TRBV6-1 and TRBJ1-6; D ambiguous. The CDR3 contains 13 residues. CDR1 MNHNS and CDR2 SASEGT come from the germline V gene. V gave up 1 base and J gave up 5 bases, with 3 bases separating them. CDR3 bases: TGTGCCAGCAGTGAAGATAATAATTCACCCCTCCACTTT. The encoded protein is CASSEDNNSPLHF.

The genes are TRBV5-3 and TRBJ2-1; 8 bases match TRBD1. TRBV5-3 is flagged as an ORF with uncertain function. This CDR3 is built from 16 residues. V shed 4 bases, J shed 5 bases, and the junction held 11 bases outside the gene matches. The CDR3 loop reads CARSTTGGVGHNEQFF. The CDR3 bases are TGTGCCAGAAGCACTACAGGGGGTGTAGGGCACAATGAGCAGTTCTTC.

The rearrangement joins TRBV2 to TRBJ2-2, with 7 bases identical to TRBD1. The V segment lost 6 bases and the J segment 3 bases; nucleotides outside the gene matches: 4. This CDR3 has 14 residues. CDR1 SNHLY and CDR2 FYNNEI come from the germline V gene. The CDR3 nucleotides read TGTGCCAGCAGCCGGGACAGTTACACCGGGGAGCTGTTTTTT. Its translation is CASSRDSYTGELFF.